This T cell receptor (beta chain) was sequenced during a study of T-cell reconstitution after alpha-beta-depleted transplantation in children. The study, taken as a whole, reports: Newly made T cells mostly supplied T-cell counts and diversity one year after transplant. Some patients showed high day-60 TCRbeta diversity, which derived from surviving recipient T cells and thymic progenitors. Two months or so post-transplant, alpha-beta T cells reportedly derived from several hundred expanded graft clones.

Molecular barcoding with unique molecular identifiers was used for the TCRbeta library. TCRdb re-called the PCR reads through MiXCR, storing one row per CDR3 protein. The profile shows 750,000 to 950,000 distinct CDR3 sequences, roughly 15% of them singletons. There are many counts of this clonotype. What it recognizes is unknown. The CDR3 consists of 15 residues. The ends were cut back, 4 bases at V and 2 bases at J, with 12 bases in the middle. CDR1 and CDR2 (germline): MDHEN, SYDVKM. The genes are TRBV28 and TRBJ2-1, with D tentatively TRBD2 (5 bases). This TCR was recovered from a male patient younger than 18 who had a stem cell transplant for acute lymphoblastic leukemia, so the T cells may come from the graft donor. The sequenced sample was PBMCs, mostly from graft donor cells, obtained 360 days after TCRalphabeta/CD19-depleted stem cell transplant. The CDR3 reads CASSSSGIPYNEQFF. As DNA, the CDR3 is TGTGCCAGCAGTTCGAGCGGTATCCCCTACAATGAGCAGTTCTTC.